The rows below give T cell receptor beta chains drawn from one sample of a study of cytomegalovirus exposure and HLA in healthy donors. TCRdb keeps only in-frame clones here, not all; method: immunoSEQ multiplex PCR. The repertoire consists of some 120,000 clones, with 73% occurring once and the leading ten covering more than 4.5%. The sequenced material came from PBMCs. These receptors came from a man in his 60s in good health and CMV-seropositive. CDR3s include the opening cysteine and the closing phenylalanine or tryptophan. The D gene is left open where the match is weak. Expanded clones get a size class; other rows say once, few or many, or leave the size out.

d_call | j_call | v_call | clone_size | cdr3_aa | cdr3_nt
- | TRBJ2-7 | TRBV27 | - | CAIPLNSASTYEQYF | TGTGCCATCCCCCTCAACAGTGCCTCGACCTACGAGCAGTACTTC
- | TRBJ1-2 | TRBV5-1 | - | CASSLTGRRLYGYTF | TGCGCCAGCAGCTTGACAGGACGTCGGCTCTATGGCTACACCTTC
- | TRBJ1-3 | TRBV6-1 | - | CASTVAPGNTIYF | TGTGCCAGCACAGTAGCCCCTGGAAACACCATATATTTT
- | TRBJ1-1 | TRBV5-4 | - | CASSLERGRNTEAFF | TGTGCCAGCAGCTTGGAGAGGGGGAGGAACACTGAAGCTTTCTTT
- | TRBJ2-7 | TRBV10-3 | - | CAISDGGYEQYF | TGTGCCATCAGTGATGGCGGATACGAGCAGTACTTC
TRBD1 | TRBJ1-1 | TRBV4-1 | - | CASSQTGGKAKNTEAFF | TGCGCCAGCAGCCAAACAGGGGGCAAGGCTAAAAACACTGAAGCTTTCTTT
TRBD2 | TRBJ2-3 | TRBV5-4 | few | CASSLWLAGSTDTQYF | TGTGCCAGCAGCTTGTGGCTAGCGGGGAGCACAGATACGCAGTATTTT
TRBD1 | TRBJ1-2 | TRBV28 | - | CASTPTGASNYGYTF | TGTGCCAGCACCCCGACAGGGGCATCTAACTATGGCTACACCTTC
- | TRBJ2-7 | TRBV7-6 | - | CASSLGHSSYEQYF | TGTGCCAGCAGCTTAGGTCACTCCTCCTACGAGCAGTACTTC
- | TRBJ1-1 | TRBV6-5 | once | CASSYSRDTEAFF | TGTGCCAGCAGTTACTCGCGGGACACTGAAGCTTTCTTT
- | TRBJ1-2 | TRBV28 | - | CASSLRAGGYGYTF | TGTGCCAGCAGTTTAAGGGCCGGCGGGTATGGCTACACCTTC
- | TRBJ2-3 | TRBV7-9 | - | CASSASARGTDTQYF | TGTGCCAGCAGCGCGTCGGCGCGGGGCACAGATACGCAGTATTTT
- | TRBJ1-1 | TRBV9 | - | CASSVGPGESAFF | TGTGCCAGCAGCGTAGGACCTGGAGAGAGCGCTTTCTTT
- | TRBJ2-3 | TRBV7-3 | once | CASSRQASTDTQYF | TGTGCCAGCAGCCGACAGGCCTCCACAGATACGCAGTATTTT
TRBD1 | TRBJ1-1 | TRBV5-1 | few | CASSPTPGTGFEAFF | TGCGCCAGCAGCCCGACCCCCGGGACAGGGTTTGAAGCTTTCTTT
- | TRBJ2-5 | TRBV10-3 | - | CASRRDLQETQYF | TGTGCCTCCAGGAGGGACTTGCAAGAGACCCAGTACTTC
TRBD1 | TRBJ1-1 | TRBV19 | - | CASLRTGGESTEAFF | TGTGCCAGCCTTCGGACAGGGGGCGAAAGCACTGAAGCTTTCTTT
TRBD1 | TRBJ1-1 | TRBV6-1 | - | CASSEVRQGGWSEATEAFF | TGTGCCAGCAGTGAAGTGAGACAGGGGGGTTGGAGCGAGGCCACTGAAGCTTTCTTT
- | TRBJ1-1 | TRBV7-2 | - | CAEQTQMNTEAFF | TGTGCCGAGCAGACACAAATGAACACTGAAGCTTTCTTT
TRBD1 | TRBJ2-5 | TRBV2 | - | CASSRGQGEGETQYF | TGTGCCAGCAGCAGGGGACAGGGGGAAGGAGAGACCCAGTACTTC
- | TRBJ2-7 | TRBV6-7 | - | CARTGTLSSYEQYF | TGTGCCAGAACAGGGACCCTCAGCTCCTACGAGCAGTACTTC
TRBD2 | TRBJ2-5 | TRBV2 | - | CASRGELAGIQETQYF | TGTGCCAGCAGGGGGGAACTAGCGGGGATACAAGAGACCCAGTACTTC
- | TRBJ1-5 | TRBV5-1 | - | CASSLGGGGQPQHF | TGCGCCAGCAGCCTGGGTGGGGGCGGTCAGCCCCAGCATTTT